Listed below are T cell receptor beta chains from one sample, sequenced in a study of T cell repertoires in cytomegalovirus infection. No cognate antigen is known for these TCRs. TCRdb redid the calling of the reads with MiXCR, one entry per CDR3 protein. The table lists approximately 71,000 distinct CDR3 sequences, more than 20% of them singletons. The source was CD8+ T cells from cultured PBMCs, collected from culture after CMV antigen stimulation. The receptor source for this set is a human donor in good health (CMV status not recorded). Some clones in this sample may be carry-over from other donors' samples. CDR3s include the opening cysteine and the closing phenylalanine or tryptophan. A D gene is named only where the DNA matches it firmly. Size values are once, few and many counts, or a class for expanded clones, and some rows have none.

v_gene,j_gene,abundance,d_gene,CDR3aa,CDR3nt
TRBV6-6,TRBJ2-5,.,.,CASEAVDQETQYF,TGTGCCTCCGAGGCGGTGGATCAAGAGACCCAGTACTTC
TRBV6-1,TRBJ1-1,.,.,CACSYMGGIGTEAFF,TGTGCCTGCAGTTACATGGGCGGGATTGGAACTGAAGCTTTCTTT
TRBV28,TRBJ1-5,few,.,CASVRDRFSGGNQPQHF,TGTGCCAGCGTACGGGACCGCTTCTCCGGTGGCAATCAGCCCCAGCATTTT
TRBV20-1,TRBJ2-7,.,.,CSADLPGEQYF,TGCAGTGCCGACCTACCGGGGGAGCAGTACTTC
TRBV7-9,TRBJ1-5,.,.,CASSLGQPQHF,TGTGCCAGCAGCTTAGGACAGCCCCAGCATTTT
TRBV7-2,TRBJ2-2,.,.,CASSLALGGRSNTGELFF,TGTGCCAGCAGCTTAGCGTTGGGGGGCAGGAGTAACACCGGGGAGCTGTTTTTT
TRBV5-6,TRBJ1-1,few,.,CASSLEVEDTEAFF,TGTGCCAGCAGCTTGGAAGTAGAGGACACTGAAGCTTTCTTT
TRBV7-6,TRBJ2-7,few,.,CASSPNGYEQYF,TGTGCCAGCAGCCCCAACGGCTACGAGCAGTACTTC
TRBV7-3,TRBJ2-7,.,TRBD1,CASSSGTGIYEQYF,TGTGCCAGCAGCTCCGGGACAGGGATCTACGAGCAGTACTTC
TRBV29-1,TRBJ1-5,.,TRBD1,CSVGTGGGNQPQHF,TGCAGCGTTGGGACAGGGGGCGGCAATCAGCCCCAGCATTTT
TRBV12-3/TRBV12-4,TRBJ1-1,.,.,CASSFSPEKPNTEAFF,TGTGCCAGCAGTTTTTCGCCGGAGAAGCCAAACACTGAAGCTTTCTTT
TRBV7-9,TRBJ1-2,once,.,CASSLPSGPGDYDYTF,TGTGCCAGCAGCCTACCTAGCGGCCCGGGGGACTATGACTACACCTTC
TRBV4-1,TRBJ1-1,few,TRBD1,CASSQGQGGTEAFF,TGCGCCAGCAGCCAAGGCCAGGGGGGCACTGAAGCTTTCTTT